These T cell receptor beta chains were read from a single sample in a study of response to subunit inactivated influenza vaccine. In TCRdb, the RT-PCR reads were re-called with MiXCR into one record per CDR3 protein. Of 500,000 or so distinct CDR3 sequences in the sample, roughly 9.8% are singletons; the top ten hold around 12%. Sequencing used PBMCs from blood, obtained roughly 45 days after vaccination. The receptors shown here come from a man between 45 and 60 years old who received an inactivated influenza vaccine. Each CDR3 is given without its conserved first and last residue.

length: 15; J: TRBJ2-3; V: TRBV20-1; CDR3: SARDRGLDPSTDTQY
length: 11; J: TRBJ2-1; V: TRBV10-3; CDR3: AISDGGNNEQF
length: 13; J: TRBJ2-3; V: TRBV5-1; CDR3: ASSLAGISADTQY
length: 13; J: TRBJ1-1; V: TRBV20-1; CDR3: SAKRTGGWNTEAF
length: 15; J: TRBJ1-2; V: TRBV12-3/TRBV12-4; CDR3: ASSLPPGGGGGYGYT
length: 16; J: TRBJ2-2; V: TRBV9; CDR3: ASSSQQGREGSTGELF
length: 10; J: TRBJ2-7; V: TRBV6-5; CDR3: ASRQGVYEQY
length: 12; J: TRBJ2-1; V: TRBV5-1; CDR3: ASSYGTSGDEQF
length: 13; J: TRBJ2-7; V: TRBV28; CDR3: ASSSDSSPYYEQY
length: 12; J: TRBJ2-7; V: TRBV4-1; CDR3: ASSQDRRGYEQY
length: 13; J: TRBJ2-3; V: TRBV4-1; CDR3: ASSFLGLETDTQY
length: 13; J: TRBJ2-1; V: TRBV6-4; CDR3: ASSSGTSPLDEQF
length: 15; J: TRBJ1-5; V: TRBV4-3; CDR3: ASSQAAGWGIDQPQH
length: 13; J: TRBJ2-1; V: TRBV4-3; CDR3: ASSQGQGSHNEQF
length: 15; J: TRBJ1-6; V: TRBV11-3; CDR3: ASSLGAWADYNSPLH
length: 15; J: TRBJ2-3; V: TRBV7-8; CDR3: ASSERRAGGRTDTQY
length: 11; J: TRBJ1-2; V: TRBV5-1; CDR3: ASSLARTGGYT
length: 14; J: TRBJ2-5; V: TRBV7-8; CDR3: ASSAHTGTPGETQY
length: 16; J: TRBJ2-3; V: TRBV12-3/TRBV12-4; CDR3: ASSPPRGANLGADTQY
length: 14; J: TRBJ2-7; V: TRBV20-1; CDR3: SVAAAGGLKTYEQY
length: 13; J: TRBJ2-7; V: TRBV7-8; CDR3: ASSFPYGEGYEQY
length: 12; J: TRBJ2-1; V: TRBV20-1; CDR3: SATAGGPKTEQF
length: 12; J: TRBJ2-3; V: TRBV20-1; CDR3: SARDNRGRVTQY
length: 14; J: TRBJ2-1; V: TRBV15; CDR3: ATSGGQVSSYNEQF
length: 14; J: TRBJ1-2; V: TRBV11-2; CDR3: ASSSLRGRGGYGYT
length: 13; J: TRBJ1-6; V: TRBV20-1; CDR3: SARPGQGSNSPLH
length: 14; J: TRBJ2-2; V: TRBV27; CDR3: ASSLGLAQNTGELF
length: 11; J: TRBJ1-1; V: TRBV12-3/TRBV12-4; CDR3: ASSRRRNTEAF
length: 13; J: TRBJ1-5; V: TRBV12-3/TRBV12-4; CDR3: ASRLTGGGNQPQH
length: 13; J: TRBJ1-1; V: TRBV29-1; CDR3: SVESVGGGNTEAF
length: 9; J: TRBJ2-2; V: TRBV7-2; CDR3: ASRGQGLLF
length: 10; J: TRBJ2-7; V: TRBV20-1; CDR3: SASLSAYEQY
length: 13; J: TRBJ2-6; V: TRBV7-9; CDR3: ASSSVGRRANVLT
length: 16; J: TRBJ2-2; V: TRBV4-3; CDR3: ASSQEILAGGGTGELF
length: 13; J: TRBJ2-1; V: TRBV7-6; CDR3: ASSLLSSGRNEQF
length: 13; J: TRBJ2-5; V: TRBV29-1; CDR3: SVEGLAGGPETQY
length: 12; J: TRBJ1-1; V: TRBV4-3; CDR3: ASSQETGNAEAF
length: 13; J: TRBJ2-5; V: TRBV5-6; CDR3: ASSRGRGLQETQY
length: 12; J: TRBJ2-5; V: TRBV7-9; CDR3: ASSSRRLQETQY
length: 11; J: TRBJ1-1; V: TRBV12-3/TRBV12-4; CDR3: ASSFQMNTEAF
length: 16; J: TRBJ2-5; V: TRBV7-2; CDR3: ASSLGRLAGEYQETQY
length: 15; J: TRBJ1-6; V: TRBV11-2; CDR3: ASSHVQGALVRSPLH
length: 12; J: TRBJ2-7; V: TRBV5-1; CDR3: ASSLAQGAREQY
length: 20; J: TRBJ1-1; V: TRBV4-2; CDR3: ASSPFGRAAGKGFHGNTEAF
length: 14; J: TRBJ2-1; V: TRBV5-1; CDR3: ASSAGQGAIYNEQF
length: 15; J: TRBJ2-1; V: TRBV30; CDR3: AWSVRPWRGRPGEQF
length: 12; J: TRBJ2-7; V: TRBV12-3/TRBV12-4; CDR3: ASSPTRGGGEQY
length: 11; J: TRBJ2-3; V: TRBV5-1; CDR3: ASSFEAPHTQY
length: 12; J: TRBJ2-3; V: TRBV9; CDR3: ASSGLAVADTQY
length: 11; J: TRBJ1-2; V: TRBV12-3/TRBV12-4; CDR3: ASSRTGRGGYT
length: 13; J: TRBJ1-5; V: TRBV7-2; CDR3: ASSLGWLSNQPQH
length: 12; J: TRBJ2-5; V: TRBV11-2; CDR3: ASSPLGVGETQY
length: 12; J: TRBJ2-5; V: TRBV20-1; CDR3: SAIAGGTTESQY
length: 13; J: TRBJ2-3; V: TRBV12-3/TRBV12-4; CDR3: ASSASGGRTDTQY
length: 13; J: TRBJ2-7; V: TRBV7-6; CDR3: ASSLAVDSSYEQY
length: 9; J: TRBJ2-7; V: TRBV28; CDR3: ASSLRREQY
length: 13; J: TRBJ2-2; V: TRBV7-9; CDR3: ASSSSSGDTGELF
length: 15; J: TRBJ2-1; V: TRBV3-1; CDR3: ASSLTPGTGVDNEQF
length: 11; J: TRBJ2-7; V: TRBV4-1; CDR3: ASSQDQGWEQY
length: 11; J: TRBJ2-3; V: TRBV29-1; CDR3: SVVGVSTDTQY